The source of this T cell receptor beta chain is a study of shared clonotypes between healthy human individuals. Broader study findings: Among the subsets, naive ones generally showed larger estimated richness than memory ones. Only blood was sampled, and tissue TCR repertoires likely differ from blood ones.

CDR1 is MDHEN, CDR2 SYDVKM, per germline. CDR3 length: 17 amino acids. Between the trimmed V and J ends, which lost 4 bases and 0 bases, there was a span of 18 bases. In the CD4+ fraction, cells were divided into CD45RA+ naive and CD45RA-negative memory subsets. The count of this clone is one. Antigen specificity is unknown. Using immunoSEQ multiplex PCR, the repertoire was profiled, and TCRdb retains in-frame clones only, with some absent. The sample lists more than 2,000,000 clones; approximately 95% were seen once. The chain couples TRBV28 to TRBJ1-1; D remains ambiguous. The sample consisted of naive CD4+ T cells from PBMCs. Subset described: CD45RA+ positively selected. This TCR derives from a man aged 18 to 35 in good health. Some clones in this sample may be carry-over from other donors' samples. CDR3 amino acids: CASSSPRLQKMNTEAFF. DNA for the CDR3: TGTGCCAGCAGTTCCCCACGCCTACAGAAGATGAACACTGAAGCTTTCTTT.